These T cell receptor beta chains were read from a single sample in a study of cytomegalovirus exposure and HLA in healthy donors. TCRdb's table, derived via immunoSEQ multiplex PCR, lists solely in-frame clones and lacks some. The top ten hold approximately 0.3% of the sample, which has approximately 270,000 clones, about four fifths seen once. The material sequenced was PBMCs. These TCRs come from a girl aged 2 to 9 in good health and CMV-seronegative. The conserved cysteine and the conserved F or W are not part of the CDR3 here. Fields, in order: V gene, J gene, D gene, CDR3 protein. A D gene is named only where the DNA matches it firmly.

>TRBV29-1|TRBJ2-7|TRBD1
SVGGQGALDEQY
>TRBV19|TRBJ2-7|TRBD1
ASSTYRGGGSYEQY
>TRBV2|TRBJ2-1|-
ASSPDSGSYNEQF
>TRBV5-1|TRBJ1-6|-
ASSPGHKSSYNSPLH
>TRBV5-1|TRBJ2-5|-
ASSFRGQETQY
>TRBV5-1|TRBJ1-1|-
ASSSGGLVGTEAF
>TRBV18|TRBJ1-1|-
ASSRTGTTEAF
>TRBV7-3|TRBJ2-7|TRBD1
ASSPNRDSYEQY
>TRBV11-1|TRBJ2-2|-
ASETGGPGELF
>TRBV7-9|TRBJ1-6|-
ASSYGQLINSPLH
>TRBV30|TRBJ1-6|-
ASRSYNSPLH
>TRBV19|TRBJ2-3|TRBD2
ASSIGSGGRWTDTQY
>TRBV4-1|TRBJ2-3|TRBD2
ASSGTSGGTDTQY
>TRBV9|TRBJ1-5|-
ASSVGGGQPQH
>TRBV11-2|TRBJ1-5|-
ASSLSGGSQPQH
>TRBV27|TRBJ1-2|-
ASSYAENYGYT
>TRBV9|TRBJ1-5|-
ASGAGSILESNQPQH
>TRBV4-2|TRBJ2-1|TRBD1
ASSQGGTAYNEQF
>TRBV5-1|TRBJ2-1|TRBD2
ASRISGGDNEQF
>TRBV5-1|TRBJ2-7|TRBD2
ASSFGTSYYEQY
>TRBV7-9|TRBJ1-3|-
ASSFIRDISGNTIY
>TRBV7-2|TRBJ2-5|TRBD2
ASSFRLAAQETQY
>TRBV4-1|TRBJ2-3|TRBD2
ASSPHRASGRSDTQY
>TRBV6-5|TRBJ1-2|-
ASSYSKSTPNGYT
>TRBV20-1|TRBJ1-1|-
SASSFGEAF
>TRBV7-8|TRBJ2-5|-
ASSLGAVETQY
>TRBV30|TRBJ2-1|-
AWEGGVYNEQF